This T cell receptor (beta chain) was observed in a study of blood T cell repertoires in COVID-19. Across the study: Acute and convalescent COVID-19 samples came from the United States, Italy and Spain. Sample material is recorded as cDNA or gDNA derived from T cells, B-cell-depleted T cells, or PBMCs.

Under the authors' procedure: The authors estimated nucleated cell counts from reference gene primer amplification. Repertoires were generated with immunoSEQ multiplex PCR, while TCRdb's copy carries only in-frame clones and drops some. The V and J calls and clone size are taken from that table; D and trimming were inferred from the DNA. This table has roughly 100,000 clones, 70% to 90% appearing once. V dropped 5 bases and J dropped 4 bases, with 11 bases sitting between them. The germline gives CDR1 SEHNR, CDR2 FQNEAQ (reference sequence). The CDR3 runs 14 residues. The V gene is TRBV7-9, the J gene TRBJ1-4; maybe TRBD1 (6 bases). This receptor was obtained from a man in his forties or fifties with active COVID-19. Sequenced material: peripheral blood. The CDR3 region is CASSQGQLNEKLFF. In nucleotides, the CDR3 is TGTGCCAGCAGCCAAGGACAGCTTAATGAAAAACTGTTTTTT.